These 24 T cell receptor beta chains were sequenced from one sample in a study of radiotherapy plus CTLA-4 blockade in lung cancer (dated by TCRdb to the late 2010s). Library preparation employed the immunoSEQ multiplex PCR assay. TCRdb limited this immuneACCESS table to in-frame rearrangements with V and J called. A share of clones is missing; checked studies link under half to unresolved V genes, and the rest is unexplained. Across this sample there are over 100,000 clones, with around 84% seen only once. The top ten clones comprise 3% to 4% of the sample. The sample here was peripheral blood, taken from a patient treated with radiotherapy plus ipilimumab. These receptors were taken from a human donor with non-small cell lung cancer that progressed on radiotherapy plus ipilimumab. Some clones in this sample may be carry-over from other donors' samples.

This clone occurred once. The rearrangement links TRBV6-6 to TRBJ2-7; the D gene is possibly TRBD1 (5 bases). This CDR3 contains 12 residues. Germline lookup yields CDR1 MNHNY and CDR2 SVGAGI (reference sequence). V lost 4 bases, J lost 5 bases, and 9 bases lay in between. The CDR3 bases are TGTGCCAGCAGTTCCCAGGGTGACGAGCAGTACTTC. This codes for CASSSQGDEQYF.

The chain links TRBV5-1 to TRBJ2-3, with D possibly being TRBD2 (6 bases). Germline CDR1 and CDR2: SGHRS and YFSETQ. The CDR3 loop spans 16 amino acids. V was cut by 3 bases and J by 0 bases, with 14 bases left in between. The CDR3 sequence is CASSSFGGSSTDTQYF. Here the CDR3 DNA reads TGCGCCAGCAGCTCTTTCGGGGGATCTAGCACAGATACGCAGTATTTT.

The J gene is TRBJ2-7, the V gene TRBV12-1; TRBD2 reflects the table's D call only, with no check against the DNA. TRBV12-1 is reported as a pseudogene. CDR3 length: 15 residues. CDR3 in DNA: TGTGCCAGCAGCTTTTTGGGGAGGCACTACGAAGAGCAGTACTTC. Amino acids: CASSFLGRHYEEQYF.

This sequence joins TRBV5-1 and TRBJ1-6; 11 positions match TRBD1. Germline V gives CDR1 SGHRS, CDR2 YFSETQ. CDR3 size: 16 residues. V shed 4 bases, J shed 13 bases, and the junction held 13 bases outside the gene matches. For the CDR3, the DNA is TGCGCCAGCAGCATAATCCCGGGACAGGGGGGTTTCCCCCTCCACTTT. Amino acid sequence: CASSIIPGQGGFPLHF.

The sample holds many counts of this clone. The V gene is TRBV7-2, the J gene TRBJ1-5; possibly TRBD1 for D (5 bases). Trimming shortened V by 2 bases and J by 4 bases, and 18 bases separated the two germline ends. This CDR3 comprises 17 residues. The V gene's germline CDR1 is SGHTA and CDR2 FQGNSA. CDR3 loop: CASSLNRYGTKNQPQHF. In DNA form, the CDR3 reads TGTGCCAGCAGCTTAAATCGGTATGGGACGAAGAATCAGCCCCAGCATTTT.

V gene TRBV6-5 combines with J gene TRBJ2-1, with 9 bases lining up with TRBD1. The CDR3 has 15 amino acids. CDR1 and CDR2 from the germline V gene are MNHEY and SVGAGI. The V gene end was trimmed by 6 bases and the J gene end by 2 bases; junction bases not matched to a gene: 5. The CDR3 nucleotides are TGTGCCAGCAGCCGGACAGGGGAACCCTACAATGAGCAGTTCTTC. It codes for CASSRTGEPYNEQFF.

This clone was detected once. The DNA for the CDR3 is TGTGCCAGCAGCGTAGTAGGCGGGGGGGCCAAAAGCTCCTACAATGAGCAGTTCTTC. It specifies CASSVVGGGAKSSYNEQFF. The J gene is TRBJ2-1, the V gene TRBV9; 9 nucleotides align to TRBD2. After removal of 0 bases from V and 0 bases from J, the junction contained 10 bases not matched to a gene. The CDR3 is 19 residues long. Germline-derived CDR1 and CDR2 are SGDLS and YYNGEE.

This clone was counted once. V and J are TRBV7-9 and TRBJ2-7; TRBD1 agrees at 8 bases. The CDR3 contains 16 residues. Losses at the gene ends were 3 bases for V and 5 bases for J; bases not matched to a gene: 12. In germline, CDR1 is SEHNR, CDR2 FQNEAQ (reference sequence). CDR3 residues: CASSLAVGQGFHEQYF. DNA of the CDR3: TGTGCCAGCAGCTTGGCCGTTGGACAGGGTTTCCACGAGCAGTACTTC.

The table lists this clone with a few counts. This chain links TRBV4-1 with TRBJ1-2, with D hard to call. Trimming took off 3 bases at V and 4 bases at J, with 15 bases between the two ends. The CDR3 extends over 15 amino acids. CDR1 is MGHRA and CDR2 is YSYEKL in the germline V gene. CDR3 DNA sequence: TGCGCCAGCAGCCATCCCTCGGGAACTAGCTATGGCTACACCTTC. It yields the protein CASSHPSGTSYGYTF.

The chain employs TRBV2 and TRBJ2-1, with D unclear. Looked up from germline, CDR1 is SNHLY and CDR2 is FYNNEI. The CDR3 extends over 13 amino acids. Deletions cut 7 bases from V and 4 bases from J, with 11 bases between. The CDR3 loop reads CASIGGRYNEQFF. In DNA, the CDR3 is TGTGCCAGCATTGGCGGAAGATACAATGAGCAGTTCTTC.

The genes are TRBV15 and TRBJ1-1, with 7 bases matching TRBD1. Trimming at V came to 2 bases and at J to 6 bases, leaving 0 bases not matched to a gene. Germline V gene lookup returns CDR1 LNHNV and CDR2 YYDKDF (reference sequence). The CDR3 extends over 12 amino acids. The CDR3 DNA is TGTGCCACCAGCAGACAGGGGGCTGAAGCTTTCTTT. It translates to CATSRQGAEAFF.

This chain joins TRBV5-6 and TRBJ2-7; perhaps TRBD2 as D (6 bases). Germline V lookup: CDR1 SGHDT, CDR2 YYEEEE. The V and J ends lost 0 bases and 3 bases respectively, with 13 bases between them. The CDR3 spans 15 residues. CDR3 residues: CASSLAGGTVYEQYF. The DNA for the CDR3 is TGTGCCAGCAGCTTGGCCGGGGGAACGGTCTACGAGCAGTACTTC.

The J gene is TRBJ1-6, the V gene TRBV19; D gene ambiguous. Germline loops: CDR1 LNHDA, CDR2 SQIVND (reference sequence). This CDR3 spans 16 amino acids. Between the trimmed V and J ends, which lost 4 bases and 10 bases, there was a span of 20 bases. As DNA, the CDR3 is TGTGCCAGTAGTAAAAGCTTTAGGGAGGGTCGGTCACCCCTCCACTTT. It specifies CASSKSFREGRSPLHF.

The chain couples TRBV9 to TRBJ2-7; 7 nucleotides agree with TRBD1. This CDR3 region has 17 residues. Per germline, CDR1 SGDLS and CDR2 YYNGEE. V lost 0 bases to trimming and J lost 3 bases; unmatched junction nucleotides: 12. The CDR3 DNA reads TGTGCCAGCAGCGTAGAGGACGGGGAACAGGGGTTCTACGAGCAGTACTTC. Amino acids: CASSVEDGEQGFYEQYF.

The chain couples TRBV18 to TRBJ1-3; no clear D. The germline gives CDR1 KGHSH, CDR2 LQKENI. Trimming took off 6 bases at V and 0 bases at J, with 12 bases between the two ends. This CDR3 region has 15 residues. The CDR3 loop reads CASSPGGYSGNTIYF. For the CDR3, the DNA is TGTGCCAGCTCCCCAGGCGGGTACTCTGGAAACACCATATATTTT.

The chain employs TRBV5-1 and TRBJ1-4; TRBD1 matches 9 bases. V was clipped by 4 bases and J by 7 bases; unmatched bases: 5. The CDR3 has 14 amino acids. Germline V gene sequence: CDR1 SGHRS, CDR2 YFSETQ. The CDR3 loop reads CASSAGQGGEKLFF. As DNA, the CDR3 is TGCGCCAGCAGCGCGGGACAGGGAGGTGAAAAACTGTTTTTT.

The chain combines TRBV7-2 with TRBJ2-7; D is unclear. V lost 3 bases, J lost 1 base, and 10 bases lay in between. The CDR3 sequence is 14 residues long. Germline-derived CDR1 and CDR2 are SGHTA and FQGNSA. CDR3 loop: CASSFPRQSYEQYF. The CDR3 DNA reads as TGTGCCAGCAGCTTTCCGCGGCAATCCTACGAGCAGTACTTC.

This chain connects TRBV11-2 to TRBJ1-2; 7 bases match TRBD1. Trimming cost V 1 base and J 5 bases; bases outside gene matches: 10. Germline values: CDR1 SGHAT, CDR2 FQNNGV. This CDR3 spans 16 amino acids. CDR3 residues: CASSLGPPGQYYGYTF. CDR3 in DNA: TGTGCCAGCAGCTTAGGCCCCCCGGGACAGTATTATGGCTACACCTTC.

V and J are TRBV7-9 and TRBJ2-7; 9 nucleotides align to TRBD1. With V trimmed by 4 bases and J by 5 bases, 12 bases remained unmatched. Germline V CDR1 and CDR2: SEHNR, FQNEAQ (reference sequence). The CDR3 length is 16 residues. The DNA for the CDR3 is TGTGCCAGCAGCTCAACTCCGGGACAGGGTTACCACGAGCAGTACTTC. Protein product: CASSSTPGQGYHEQYF.

The rearrangement uses TRBV5-6 and TRBJ2-3; no reliable D call. CDR1 SGHDT and CDR2 YYEEEE come from the germline V gene. Trimming pared 2 bases from V and 3 bases from J, leaving 10 bases between. The CDR3 extends over 14 amino acids. This CDR3 reads CASSLGLGTDTQYF. The CDR3 nucleotides are TGTGCCAGCAGCTTAGGCCTAGGAACAGATACGCAGTATTTT.

The chain couples TRBV11-3 to TRBJ2-2; perhaps D is TRBD1 or TRBD2 (5 bases each). Germline V CDR1 and CDR2: SGHNT, YENEEA. V gave up 3 bases and J gave up 3 bases, with 11 bases separating them. The CDR3 is 15 residues long. CDR3 bases: TGTGCCAGCAGCTTTTCCGGGACCCACACCGGGGAGCTGTTTTTT. Translated, it gives CASSFSGTHTGELFF. Looking up the rest from reference TRBV11-3 and TRBJ2-2 gives the full variable domain: EAGVVQSPRYKIIEKKQPVAFWCNPISGHNTLYWYLQNLGQGPELLIRYENEEAVDDSQLPKDRFSAERLKGVDSTLKIQPAELGDSAVYLCASSFSGTHTGELFFGEGSRLTVL.

The chain carries TRBV5-5 and TRBJ1-1; 8 nucleotides align to TRBD1. This CDR3 is 14 amino acids long. V shed 3 bases, J shed 3 bases, and the junction held 4 bases outside the gene matches. Germline V lookup: CDR1 SGHKS, CDR2 YYEKEE (reference sequence). The CDR3 loop reads CASSYGQGHTEAFF. The CDR3 coding sequence is TGTGCCAGCAGCTACGGACAGGGCCACACTGAAGCTTTCTTT.

This chain connects TRBV18 to TRBJ2-7; possible D gene TRBD1, 6 bases. The CDR3 is 16 amino acids. V lost 5 bases and J 0 bases, leaving 17 bases between the germline ends. The V gene's germline CDR1 is KGHSH and CDR2 LQKENI. CDR3 amino acids: CASSKAQGTFSYEQYF. The CDR3 coding sequence is TGTGCCAGCTCAAAAGCCCAGGGGACGTTCTCCTACGAGCAGTACTTC.

J is TRBJ1-1 and V is TRBV7-9; D is undetermined. Trimming left V 7 bases short and J 1 base short, with 13 bases between. This CDR3 is 14 amino acids long. Germline V gene sequence: CDR1 SEHNR, CDR2 FQNEAQ (reference sequence). CDR3 region: CASILIGGNTEAFF. The CDR3 DNA reads TGTGCCAGCATCCTAATAGGAGGGAACACTGAAGCTTTCTTT.